The rows below give T cell receptor beta chains drawn from one sample of a study of T-cell reconstitution after alpha-beta-depleted transplantation in children. Each CDR3 protein is one row after TCRdb ran MiXCR on the PCR reads. The table includes about 500,000 distinct CDR3 sequences, approximately 32% detected once. Material: PBMCs from the stem cell graft donor, obtained from the stem cell graft. These TCRs come from a human donor who donated a stem cell graft to a child with aplastic anemia. CDR3s leave out the opening cysteine and the closing phenylalanine or tryptophan.

TRBJ2-2	TRBV6-2/TRBV6-3	ASSYTDSSNTGELF
TRBJ2-3	TRBV28	ASSSTTSGMTPTDTQY
TRBJ2-3	TRBV6-5	ASTFRAGKDTQY
TRBJ2-1	TRBV4-3	ASSQDRSPSAGGGRF
TRBJ2-7	TRBV11-2	ASSLDSGTTSGIRYEQY
TRBJ2-7	TRBV20-1	SARDKDILYEQY
TRBJ2-1	TRBV7-6	ASSLDLAGAPEPNEQF
TRBJ2-1	TRBV18	ASSPPSDVYSEQF
TRBJ2-1	TRBV11-1	ASSRLGGYEQF
TRBJ1-2	TRBV12-3/TRBV12-4	ASSPRPYGYT
TRBJ2-7	TRBV5-1	ASSGQFYEQY
TRBJ1-4	TRBV30	AWSVTQSQEKLF
TRBJ1-1	TRBV7-6	ASTGPQNTEAF
TRBJ1-3	TRBV7-9	ASSLAQGAGGNTIY
TRBJ1-6	TRBV20-1	SARAGTDRNSPLH
TRBJ2-5	TRBV20-1	SASKGLGGLETQY
TRBJ1-1	TRBV6-5	ASSYSGQEAF
TRBJ2-1	TRBV3-1	ASSPRTSGRANEQF
TRBJ1-5	TRBV6-1	ASRGQSSNQPQH
TRBJ2-3	TRBV7-2	ASGYYGDTQY
TRBJ2-1	TRBV10-3	AISGTSGSDWVSYNEQF
TRBJ1-1	TRBV6-1	ASSEDRDWNTEAF
TRBJ2-7	TRBV5-1	ASSAPQGPSYEQY
TRBJ2-1	TRBV7-9	ASSSHGVNEQF
TRBJ2-5	TRBV6-1	ASRRTSALETQY
TRBJ1-6	TRBV20-1	SALLGTGGSPLH
TRBJ1-1	TRBV6-5	ASSYRDRGNEAF
TRBJ2-1	TRBV18	ASSPMRETYNEQF
TRBJ2-1	TRBV6-5	ASSYTTTPSSYNEQF
TRBJ2-7	TRBV18	ASSPSAGDLSSYEQY
TRBJ1-1	TRBV20-1	SAQQGAGGTEAF
TRBJ1-1	TRBV4-2	ASSQDLSQGARAEAF
TRBJ1-1	TRBV27	ASSWDRGRRTEAF
TRBJ2-1	TRBV10-3	AISESIDNNEQF
TRBJ1-1	TRBV21-1	AGIRRVGTEAF
TRBJ2-3	TRBV29-1	SVEGPGTGPDTQY
TRBJ2-1	TRBV5-1	ASSLDAGGNYNEQF
TRBJ2-5	TRBV7-3	ASSPTTDQETQY
TRBJ2-1	TRBV5-5	ASSPIQGSSYNEQF
TRBJ1-1	TRBV7-2	ASIPGQTTEAF